Following are 11 T cell receptor beta chains from one sample sequenced in a study of Ad26.COV2.S vaccination and SARS-CoV-2 variants. Treatment noted: some 19 received Ad26.COV2.S at low or high dose, single or two shots; several received placebo; per-sample allocation not given. Sampling took place 63 days after the first vaccine or placebo injection. Some clones are missing from TCRdb's copy, which holds only in-frame ones; the method was immunoSEQ multiplex PCR. Seen here are a few hundred thousand clones, around 87% observed once, and the top ten hold roughly 3.5%. The sequencing here drew on peripheral blood, taken in a trial of Ad26.COV2.S vaccine versus placebo. These receptors all come from a person aged 18 to 65 who received the Ad26.COV2.S COVID-19 vaccine or a placebo.

The rearrangement joins TRBV18 to TRBJ1-1, with unresolved D. Trimming stripped 3 bases from V and 4 bases from J, with 6 bases between. This CDR3 has 12 amino acids. CDR1 is KGHSH, CDR2 LQKENI, per germline. The CDR3 nucleotides are TGTGCCAGCTCACCGGATTCCACTGAAGCTTTCTTT. Its translation is CASSPDSTEAFF.

This chain connects TRBV3-1 (or the pseudogene TRBV3-2) to TRBJ1-1; 10 bases map to TRBD1. The CDR3 spans 14 residues. With 3 bases clipped from V and 8 bases from J, the junction kept 6 bases outside the gene matches. Germline CDR1 reads LGHDT; CDR2 reads YNNKEL (reference sequence). The CDR3 spells CASSHPGQGVEAFF. The CDR3 DNA sequence: TGTGCCAGCAGCCACCCCGGACAGGGGGTAGAAGCTTTCTTT.

V gene TRBV2 combines with J gene TRBJ1-2; no definite D call. The CDR3 consists of 12 residues. Germline V CDR1 and CDR2: SNHLY, FYNNEI. With 2 bases removed from V and 5 bases from J, the gap between germline ends came to 6 bases. CDR3 protein: CASSEWTYGYTF. The DNA of the CDR3 is TGTGCCAGCAGTGAATGGACGTATGGCTACACCTTC. The complete variable domain, with remaining parts taken from reference TRBV2 and TRBJ1-2, reads EPEVTQTPSHQVTQMGQEVILRCVPISNHLYFYWYRQILGQKVEFLVSFYNNEISEKSEIFDDQFSVERPDGSNFTLKIRSTKLEDSAMYFCASSEWTYGYTFGSGTRLTVV.

This chain uses TRBV23-1 with TRBJ1-2; no clear D gene. TRBV23-1 is annotated as an ORF whose role is uncertain. Trimming removed 2 bases from V and 2 bases from J, with 9 bases in between. The CDR3 consists of 14 residues. In nucleotides, the CDR3 is TGCGCCAGCAGTCAAGGGAGTACCAACTATGGCTACACCTTC. Translation gives CASSQGSTNYGYTF.

The chain's CDR3 is CASSRSPQRGYTF. The CDR3 coding sequence is TGTGCCAGCAGTAGGAGCCCGCAGCGGGGCTACACCTTC. The genes are TRBV27 and TRBJ1-2; D unclear. Germline V gene data show CDR1 as MNHEY and CDR2 as SMNVEV (reference sequence). CDR3 length: 13 amino acids. With 5 bases removed from V and 8 bases from J, the gap between germline ends came to 15 bases.

This rearrangement joins TRBV6-2 or TRBV6-3 to TRBJ1-2; possibly TRBD1 for D (5 bases). V was shortened by 4 bases and J by 0 bases, with 18 bases between the two germline ends. The CDR3 totals 17 residues. CDR1 and CDR2 from the germline V gene are MNHEY and SVGEGT. DNA for the CDR3: TGTGCCAGCAGTTCGTTTGGAGGGGCGTACCCTAACTATGGCTACACCTTC. Its translation: CASSSFGGAYPNYGYTF.

The chain recombines TRBV11-2 with TRBJ2-5; D is unresolved. The CDR3 length is 12 residues. The germline gives CDR1 SGHAT, CDR2 FQNNGV. V shed 5 bases and J shed 2 bases, with 6 bases lying between them. CDR3 coding DNA: TGTGCCAGCAGCAAGACTCAAGAGACCCAGTACTTC. It is translated as CASSKTQETQYF.

This clone was observed a single time. The chain has TRBV19 and TRBJ1-2, with 8 bases fitting TRBD1. This CDR3 is 14 amino acids long. The V and J ends lost 7 bases and 6 bases, in that order; junction bases with no gene match: 10. CDR1 and CDR2 from the germline V gene are LNHDA and SQIVND (reference sequence). CDR3 coding DNA: TGTGCCAGTACCCAGACAGGGGAGATAGATGGCTACACCTTC. As protein: CASTQTGEIDGYTF.

The rearrangement links TRBV30 to TRBJ2-2; 9 nucleotides match TRBD2. With 2 bases clipped from V and 6 bases from J, the junction kept 4 bases outside the gene matches. The CDR3 length is 14 residues. The germline CDR1 and CDR2 sequences are GTSNPN and SVGIG (reference sequence). The CDR3 reads CAWSWRGGSGELFF. CDR3 DNA: TGTGCCTGGAGTTGGCGGGGGGGTTCCGGGGAGCTGTTTTTT.

This clone was seen only a few times. This chain joins TRBV5-4 and TRBJ1-4, with TRBD1 matching over 7 bases. Germline trimming cut 4 bases from V and 7 bases from J; bases unmatched to any gene: 7. Germline-derived CDR1 and CDR2 are SGHNT and YYREEE (reference sequence). This CDR3 has 14 amino acids. CDR3 sequence: CASSPTGTSEKLFF. The DNA of the CDR3 is TGTGCCAGCAGCCCGACAGGGACGAGTGAAAAACTGTTTTTT.

V gene TRBV15 combines with J gene TRBJ2-1; 10 positions match TRBD1. V was pared by 1 base and J by 4 bases, with 7 bases of the junction left unmatched. CDR1 and CDR2 (germline): LNHNV, YYDKDF (reference sequence). The CDR3 covers 17 residues. CDR3 in amino acids: CATSRARGTGEYNEQFF. In DNA, the CDR3 is TGTGCCACCAGCAGAGCGCGTGGGACAGGGGAGTACAATGAGCAGTTCTTC.